A single sample gave rise to the 12 T cell receptor beta chains below, sequenced in a study of spatial heterogeneity in lung cancer. In TCRdb, the 5' RACE reads were re-called with MiXCR into one record per CDR3 protein. The sample has 45,000 to 55,000 distinct CDR3 sequences; roughly 5% are singletons. Sample time point: sample taken at primary tumor resection. The starting material was PBMCs, obtained at surgery. These receptor sequences come from a male donor with early-stage non-small cell lung cancer.

This clonotype has ten or more counts. The genes are TRBV29-1 and TRBJ2-7; either TRBD1 or TRBD2 may fit D (5 bases each). Per germline, CDR1 SQVTM and CDR2 ANQGSEA. The CDR3 contains 12 residues. Between the trimmed V and J ends, which lost 7 bases and 2 bases, there was a span of 12 bases. This CDR3 reads CSAGDQPYEQYF. The CDR3 coding sequence is TGCAGCGCTGGGGACCAACCCTACGAGCAGTACTTC.

This clonotype was seen ten or more times. The chain couples TRBV4-2 to TRBJ2-7; tentative D call: TRBD2 (6 bases). This CDR3 is 16 amino acids long. V shed 0 bases and J shed 3 bases, with 15 bases lying between them. Germline CDR1 reads LGHNA; CDR2 reads YNFKEQ. CDR3 in DNA: TGTGCCAGCAGCCAAGATATAGGGCTAGCGTACTACGAGCAGTACTTC. As protein: CASSQDIGLAYYEQYF.

This clonotype was recorded at least ten times. CDR3 nucleotides: TGTGCCAGCAGCCCCACGGCGGGAGCTGTTTACGAGCAGTACTTC. Its protein product is CASSPTAGAVYEQYF. The chain combines TRBV7-6 with TRBJ2-7, with TRBD2 identical over 7 bases. The ends lost 5 bases at V and 4 bases at J; junction bases unmatched: 11. The germline V gene has CDR1 SGHVS and CDR2 FNYEAQ. The CDR3 contains 15 residues.

This clonotype was counted ten times or more. V usage is TRBV2 and J usage is TRBJ2-1; 9 nucleotides line up with TRBD2. Per the germline V gene, CDR1 is SNHLY and CDR2 is FYNNEI. V gave up 3 bases and J gave up 9 bases; unmatched junction bases: 3. This CDR3 region has 13 residues. Written as DNA, the CDR3 is TGTGCCAGCAGTGACGAGCGGGGGGCTGAGCAGTTCTTC. Translation gives CASSDERGAEQFF.

Only a few counts were recorded for this clonotype. This chain connects TRBV7-8 to TRBJ2-1, with D tentatively TRBD1 (6 bases). V gave up 4 bases and J gave up 7 bases, with 14 bases separating them. Germline assignment: CDR1 SGHVS and CDR2 FQNEAQ. The CDR3 is made up of 14 amino acids. The CDR3 coding sequence is TGTGCCAGCAGCTCGGGACAAAAGGAGAATGAGCAGTTCTTC. Protein sequence: CASSSGQKENEQFF.

This clonotype was counted ten times or more. V gene TRBV5-1 combines with J gene TRBJ1-1, with no clear D. V lost 4 bases and J 0 bases, leaving 16 bases between the germline ends. Germline V gene sequence: CDR1 SGHRS, CDR2 YFSETQ. The CDR3 is 16 amino acids. CDR3 protein: CASSAVTQTMNTEAFF. CDR3 DNA: TGCGCCAGCAGCGCCGTGACTCAGACTATGAACACTGAAGCTTTCTTT.

The table lists this clonotype with many counts. The V gene is TRBV6-1, the J gene TRBJ2-1; D may match TRBD1 or TRBD2 (5 bases each). The CDR3 runs 12 residues. Trimming shortened V by 6 bases and J by 15 bases, and 18 bases separated the two germline ends. CDR1 MNHNS and CDR2 SASEGT come from the germline V gene. CDR3 DNA sequence: TGTGCCAGCAGAGAGGGGTTGGTGGTCCCGTTCTTC. It translates to CASREGLVVPFF.

This clonotype was counted a few times. J is TRBJ2-7 and V is TRBV3-1; D is possibly TRBD1 (6 bases). With 3 bases removed from V and 2 bases from J, the gap between germline ends came to 14 bases. Germline-derived CDR1 and CDR2 are LGHDT and YNNKEL (reference sequence). CDR3 length: 15 residues. CDR3 region: CASSHYAGTPYEQYF. The CDR3 DNA sequence: TGTGCCAGCAGCCACTATGCCGGGACACCCTACGAGCAGTACTTC.

In its sample, this clonotype was seen many times. V gene TRBV4-2 combines with J gene TRBJ2-5; a weak D match, TRBD2 (5 bases). The CDR3 is 13 residues long. Trimming pared 4 bases from V and 5 bases from J, leaving 11 bases between. The germline V gene encodes CDR1 LGHNA and CDR2 YNFKEQ. CDR3 residues: CASSLGEMETQYF. CDR3 sequence (DNA): TGTGCCAGCAGCCTCGGGGAGATGGAGACCCAGTACTTC.

This clonotype was found many times. The chain carries TRBV10-3 and TRBJ2-5; TRBD2 agrees at 12 bases. CDR1 is ENHRY, CDR2 SYGVKD, per germline. The CDR3 has 16 residues. J was trimmed by 3 bases and V by 0 bases; bases with no gene match: 2. The DNA of the CDR3 is TGTGCCATCAGTGAGTCGGGACTAGCGGGTGAAGAGACCCAGTACTTC. Translating gives CAISESGLAGEETQYF.

This clonotype was seen ten or more times. The chain employs TRBV7-2 and TRBJ2-3; D ambiguous. V was pared by 2 bases and J by 3 bases, with 6 bases between. CDR3 size: 13 residues. CDR1 is SGHTA and CDR2 is FQGNSA in the germline V gene. This CDR3 reads CASSLSRTDTQYF. The CDR3 coding sequence is TGTGCCAGCAGCTTATCCCGTACAGATACGCAGTATTTT.

This clonotype was observed at least ten times. This rearrangement joins TRBV11-2 to TRBJ1-2; TRBD1 is a possible D gene (5 bases). The CDR3 loop spans 15 amino acids. The germline CDR1 and CDR2 sequences are SGHAT and FQNNGV. The V end lost 4 bases, the J end lost 2 bases, and 14 bases lay between the germline ends. The CDR3 DNA sequence: TGTGCCAGCAGCTCCCGACAGCTCTACAACTATGGCTACACCTTC. Its protein product is CASSSRQLYNYGYTF.